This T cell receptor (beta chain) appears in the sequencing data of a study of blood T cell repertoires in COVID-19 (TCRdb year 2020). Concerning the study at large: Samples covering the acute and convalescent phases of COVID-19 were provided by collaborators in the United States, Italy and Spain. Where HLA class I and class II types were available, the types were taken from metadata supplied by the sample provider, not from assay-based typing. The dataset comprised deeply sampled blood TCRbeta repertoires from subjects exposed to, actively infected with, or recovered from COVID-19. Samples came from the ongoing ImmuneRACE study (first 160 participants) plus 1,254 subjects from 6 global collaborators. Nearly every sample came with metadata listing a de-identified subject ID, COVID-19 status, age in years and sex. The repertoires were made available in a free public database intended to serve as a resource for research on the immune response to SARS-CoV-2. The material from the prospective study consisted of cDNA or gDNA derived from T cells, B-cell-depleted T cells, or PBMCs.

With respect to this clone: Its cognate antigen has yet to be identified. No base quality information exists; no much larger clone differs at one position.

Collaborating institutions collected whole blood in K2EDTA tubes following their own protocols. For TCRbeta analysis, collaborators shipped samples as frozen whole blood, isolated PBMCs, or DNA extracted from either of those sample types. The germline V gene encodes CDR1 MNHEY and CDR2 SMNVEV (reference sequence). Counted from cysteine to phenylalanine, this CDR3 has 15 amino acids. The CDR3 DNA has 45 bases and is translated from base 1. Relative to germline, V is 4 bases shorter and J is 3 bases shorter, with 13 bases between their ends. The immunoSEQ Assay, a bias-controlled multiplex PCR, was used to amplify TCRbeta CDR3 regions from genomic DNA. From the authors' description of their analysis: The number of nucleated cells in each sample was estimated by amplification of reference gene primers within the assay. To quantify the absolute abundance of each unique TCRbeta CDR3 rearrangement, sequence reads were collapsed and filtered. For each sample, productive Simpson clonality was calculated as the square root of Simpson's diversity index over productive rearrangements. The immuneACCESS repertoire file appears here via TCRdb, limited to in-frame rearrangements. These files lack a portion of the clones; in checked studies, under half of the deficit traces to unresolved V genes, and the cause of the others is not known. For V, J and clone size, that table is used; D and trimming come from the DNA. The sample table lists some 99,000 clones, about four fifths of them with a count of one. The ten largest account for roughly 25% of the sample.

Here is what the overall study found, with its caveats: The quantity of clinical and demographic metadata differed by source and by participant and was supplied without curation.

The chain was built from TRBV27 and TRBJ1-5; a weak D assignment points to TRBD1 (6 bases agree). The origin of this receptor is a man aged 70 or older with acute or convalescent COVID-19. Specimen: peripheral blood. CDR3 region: CASSSAQGYNQPQHF. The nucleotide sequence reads TGTGCCAGCAGTTCCGCACAGGGATACAATCAGCCCCAGCATTTT.